These T cell receptor beta chains were read from a single sample in a study of shared clonotypes between healthy human individuals. The data were produced by immunoSEQ multiplex PCR, yet TCRdb's version contains in-frame clones alone and is incomplete. The data show fewer than 200,000 clones, with 85% to 95% seen just once and approximately 0.07% held by the top ten. Sequenced material: naive CD4+ T cells sorted from blood. The origin of the receptors is a woman under 40 in good health. Each CDR3 is given with its conserved first and last residue. Fields, in order: CDR3 protein, CDR3 DNA, D gene, clone size, J gene, V gene. D genes are given only for firm matches. Clone size is not always given. Where it is, it says once, few, many or a class for expanded clones.

CDR3aa: CASSTYSGRTYEQYF
CDR3nt: TGTGCCAGCAGCACGTATAGCGGGAGAACCTACGAGCAGTACTTC
d_gene: TRBD2
abundance: -
j_gene: TRBJ2-7
v_gene: TRBV5-4

CDR3aa: CASSYSSLNEKLFF
CDR3nt: TGTGCCAGCAGTTACTCCTCCCTTAATGAAAAACTGTTTTTT
d_gene: -
abundance: -
j_gene: TRBJ1-4
v_gene: TRBV6-5

CDR3aa: CASTSGGSGIYEQYF
CDR3nt: TGTGCCAGTACCTCCGGGGGTAGCGGGATCTACGAGCAGTACTTC
d_gene: TRBD2
abundance: -
j_gene: TRBJ2-7
v_gene: TRBV19

CDR3aa: CASSVVSGGPLDTQYF
CDR3nt: TGTGCCAGCAGCGTAGTCTCGGGTGGTCCTCTGGATACGCAGTATTTT
d_gene: -
abundance: once
j_gene: TRBJ2-3
v_gene: TRBV9

CDR3aa: CAISESTAMNTEAFF
CDR3nt: TGTGCCATCAGTGAGTCGACAGCTATGAACACTGAAGCTTTCTTT
d_gene: -
abundance: -
j_gene: TRBJ1-1
v_gene: TRBV10-3

CDR3aa: CASSWVETGANVLTF
CDR3nt: TGCGCCAGCAGTTGGGTGGAAACTGGGGCCAACGTCCTGACTTTC
d_gene: -
abundance: -
j_gene: TRBJ2-6
v_gene: TRBV5-1

CDR3aa: CASSGTGHEQYF
CDR3nt: TGTGCCAGCAGTGGAACAGGGCACGAGCAGTACTTC
d_gene: -
abundance: -
j_gene: TRBJ2-7
v_gene: TRBV11-2

CDR3aa: CASSLGLAGEGGETQYF
CDR3nt: TGTGCCAGCAGCTTGGGGCTAGCGGGAGAAGGAGGAGAGACCCAGTACTTC
d_gene: TRBD2
abundance: few
j_gene: TRBJ2-5
v_gene: TRBV5-4

CDR3aa: CASSPRTGGSEKLFF
CDR3nt: TGTGCCAGCAGCCCGAGGACAGGGGGGTCTGAAAAACTGTTTTTT
d_gene: TRBD1
abundance: -
j_gene: TRBJ1-4
v_gene: TRBV7-8

CDR3aa: CASSPVGLAIAKNIQYF
CDR3nt: TGCGCCAGCAGCCCCGTGGGACTAGCGATAGCCAAAAACATTCAGTACTTC
d_gene: TRBD2
abundance: -
j_gene: TRBJ2-4
v_gene: TRBV4-1

CDR3aa: CASSDSANEQFF
CDR3nt: TGTGCCAGCAGCGATAGCGCTAATGAGCAGTTCTTC
d_gene: -
abundance: -
j_gene: TRBJ2-1
v_gene: TRBV11-2

CDR3aa: CASSPGTGDLYEQYF
CDR3nt: TGTGCCAGCTCACCGGGGACAGGGGATCTCTACGAGCAGTACTTC
d_gene: TRBD1
abundance: -
j_gene: TRBJ2-7
v_gene: TRBV18

CDR3aa: CASSHPDSENTEAFF
CDR3nt: TGTGCCAGCAGTCACCCGGACAGTGAGAACACTGAAGCTTTCTTT
d_gene: -
abundance: -
j_gene: TRBJ1-1
v_gene: TRBV28

CDR3aa: CASSIPIGINYGYTF
CDR3nt: TGTGCCAGCAGTATACCTATAGGGATCAACTATGGCTACACCTTC
d_gene: -
abundance: -
j_gene: TRBJ1-2
v_gene: TRBV28

CDR3aa: CASSPMDSGLGGGNTIYF
CDR3nt: TGTGCCAGCTCACCAATGGATTCGGGCCTCGGAGGAGGAAACACCATATATTTT
d_gene: -
abundance: -
j_gene: TRBJ1-3
v_gene: TRBV18

CDR3aa: CASSTVSGAYGYTF
CDR3nt: TGTGCCAGCAGCACAGTGTCGGGCGCGTATGGCTACACCTTC
d_gene: -
abundance: -
j_gene: TRBJ1-2
v_gene: TRBV11-2

CDR3aa: CASSRDNRGSGYTF
CDR3nt: TGTGCCAGCAGTAGAGACAACAGGGGGTCTGGCTACACCTTC
d_gene: TRBD1
abundance: once
j_gene: TRBJ1-2
v_gene: TRBV27

CDR3aa: CASSRASYSYNEQFF
CDR3nt: TGCGCCAGCAGCAGAGCTAGCTACTCCTACAATGAGCAGTTCTTC
d_gene: -
abundance: -
j_gene: TRBJ2-1
v_gene: TRBV5-1

CDR3aa: CASRQQEVFEKLFF
CDR3nt: TGTGCCAGCAGGCAACAGGAGGTTTTTGAAAAACTGTTTTTT
d_gene: -
abundance: -
j_gene: TRBJ1-4
v_gene: TRBV28

CDR3aa: CAISEPLSGAGDNEQFF
CDR3nt: TGTGCCATCAGTGAGCCGCTAAGCGGGGCAGGGGACAATGAGCAGTTCTTC
d_gene: -
abundance: -
j_gene: TRBJ2-1
v_gene: TRBV10-3

CDR3aa: CASSLSGRGYEQYF
CDR3nt: TGTGCCAGCTCACTTTCGGGCAGGGGCTACGAGCAGTACTTC
d_gene: -
abundance: -
j_gene: TRBJ2-7
v_gene: TRBV18

CDR3aa: CASSPAGRNTEAFF
CDR3nt: TGTGCCAGTTCCCCTGCAGGCCGGAACACTGAAGCTTTCTTT
d_gene: -
abundance: -
j_gene: TRBJ1-1
v_gene: TRBV28

CDR3aa: CASITTGGIDDEQYF
CDR3nt: TGTGCCAGCATAACCACCGGGGGGATTGACGACGAGCAGTACTTC
d_gene: TRBD2
abundance: -
j_gene: TRBJ2-7
v_gene: TRBV28

CDR3aa: CASSVELRGPYEQYF
CDR3nt: TGTGCCAGCAGCGTAGAGCTGCGGGGGCCCTACGAGCAGTACTTC
d_gene: -
abundance: -
j_gene: TRBJ2-7
v_gene: TRBV9

CDR3aa: CASGAGGPIYEQYF
CDR3nt: TGTGCCAGCGGAGCGGGAGGGCCTATCTACGAGCAGTACTTC
d_gene: TRBD2
abundance: -
j_gene: TRBJ2-7
v_gene: TRBV7-9

CDR3aa: CASRTQGTNTGELFF
CDR3nt: TGTGCCAGCAGAACACAGGGGACGAACACCGGGGAGCTGTTTTTT
d_gene: TRBD1
abundance: -
j_gene: TRBJ2-2
v_gene: TRBV2

CDR3aa: CAWSVLGGTEAFF
CDR3nt: TGTGCCTGGAGTGTCCTGGGGGGCACTGAAGCTTTCTTT
d_gene: -
abundance: -
j_gene: TRBJ1-1
v_gene: TRBV30

CDR3aa: CSASGYNEQFF
CDR3nt: TGCAGTGCTAGCGGATACAATGAGCAGTTCTTC
d_gene: -
abundance: -
j_gene: TRBJ2-1
v_gene: TRBV20-1

CDR3aa: CASSLRQGREGEQYF
CDR3nt: TGTGCCAGCTCACTTAGACAGGGAAGAGAAGGCGAGCAGTACTTC
d_gene: TRBD1
abundance: once
j_gene: TRBJ2-7
v_gene: TRBV18

CDR3aa: CASSGGQGSNTIYF
CDR3nt: TGTGCCAGCAGCGGAGGACAGGGGTCGAACACCATATATTTT
d_gene: TRBD1
abundance: once
j_gene: TRBJ1-3
v_gene: TRBV28

CDR3aa: CASSSTLGLAKNIQYF
CDR3nt: TGTGCCAGCAGCTCGACCCTTGGCCTAGCCAAAAACATTCAGTACTTC
d_gene: -
abundance: -
j_gene: TRBJ2-4
v_gene: TRBV11-2

CDR3aa: CASSPGLAGTGEQFF
CDR3nt: TGTGCCAGCAGCCCGGGACTAGCGGGAACAGGAGAGCAGTTCTTC
d_gene: TRBD2
abundance: -
j_gene: TRBJ2-1
v_gene: TRBV11-1

CDR3aa: CASSHVVQETQYF
CDR3nt: TGCGCCAGCAGCCATGTTGTACAAGAGACCCAGTACTTC
d_gene: -
abundance: -
j_gene: TRBJ2-5
v_gene: TRBV4-1

CDR3aa: CASSASDRAETQYF
CDR3nt: TGCGCCAGCAGCGCGTCGGACAGGGCGGAGACCCAGTACTTC
d_gene: TRBD1
abundance: -
j_gene: TRBJ2-5
v_gene: TRBV5-1

CDR3aa: CASSEPGQPQHF
CDR3nt: TGTGCCAGCAGTGAACCCGGCCAGCCCCAGCATTTT
d_gene: -
abundance: few
j_gene: TRBJ1-5
v_gene: TRBV6-1

CDR3aa: CASSLGRAQTQYF
CDR3nt: TGTGCCAGCAGTTTAGGCAGGGCGCAGACCCAGTACTTC
d_gene: -
abundance: -
j_gene: TRBJ2-5
v_gene: TRBV28

CDR3aa: CASSFRRNTEAFF
CDR3nt: TGTGCCAGCAGCTTTCGAAGAAACACTGAAGCTTTCTTT
d_gene: -
abundance: -
j_gene: TRBJ1-1
v_gene: TRBV5-6

CDR3aa: CASRQEGDEQYF
CDR3nt: TGCGCCAGCAGGCAGGAGGGCGACGAGCAGTACTTC
d_gene: -
abundance: -
j_gene: TRBJ2-7
v_gene: TRBV5-1

CDR3aa: CASSLVQEYEAFF
CDR3nt: TGTGCCAGCAGCTTAGTCCAGGAGTATGAAGCTTTCTTT
d_gene: -
abundance: -
j_gene: TRBJ1-1
v_gene: TRBV7-2

CDR3aa: CASSDSGGDYGYTF
CDR3nt: TGTGCCAGCAGTGACTCAGGGGGCGACTATGGCTACACCTTC
d_gene: TRBD1
abundance: -
j_gene: TRBJ1-2
v_gene: TRBV6-5

CDR3aa: CASSFPIIRNHNTEAFF
CDR3nt: TGTGCCAGCAGTTTCCCCATCATCCGGAACCACAACACTGAAGCTTTCTTT
d_gene: -
abundance: -
j_gene: TRBJ1-1
v_gene: TRBV28

CDR3aa: CASSLPRGRQETQYF
CDR3nt: TGTGCCAGCAGTTTACCGCGGGGTAGGCAAGAGACCCAGTACTTC
d_gene: -
abundance: -
j_gene: TRBJ2-5
v_gene: TRBV28

CDR3aa: CASSQDGVAKNIQYF
CDR3nt: TGTGCCAGCAGCCAAGATGGGGTAGCCAAAAACATTCAGTACTTC
d_gene: -
abundance: -
j_gene: TRBJ2-4
v_gene: TRBV4-2

CDR3aa: CASSTDSSGANVLTF
CDR3nt: TGCGCCAGCAGTACGGACAGCTCTGGGGCCAACGTCCTGACTTTC
d_gene: -
abundance: -
j_gene: TRBJ2-6
v_gene: TRBV5-1

CDR3aa: CASSLGGRTTDTQYF
CDR3nt: TGTGCCAGCAGTTTAGGCGGACGGACCACAGATACGCAGTATTTT
d_gene: -
abundance: -
j_gene: TRBJ2-3
v_gene: TRBV28

CDR3aa: CASSEAWNSNSNQPQHF
CDR3nt: TGTGCCAGCAGTGAAGCTTGGAACAGTAATAGCAATCAGCCCCAGCATTTT
d_gene: -
abundance: -
j_gene: TRBJ1-5
v_gene: TRBV6-1

CDR3aa: CAWMSSGKETQYF
CDR3nt: TGTGCCTGGATGTCTAGCGGGAAAGAGACCCAGTACTTC
d_gene: TRBD2
abundance: -
j_gene: TRBJ2-5
v_gene: TRBV30

CDR3aa: CASSQGTGEGETQYF
CDR3nt: TGTGCCAGTAGCCAAGGGACTGGCGAGGGGGAGACCCAGTACTTC
d_gene: -
abundance: -
j_gene: TRBJ2-5
v_gene: TRBV19

CDR3aa: CASSESAARNSPLHF
CDR3nt: TGTGCCAGCAGTGAATCGGCAGCTCGAAATTCACCCCTCCACTTT
d_gene: -
abundance: -
j_gene: TRBJ1-6
v_gene: TRBV25-1

CDR3aa: CASSIDRRLYNEQFF
CDR3nt: TGTGCCAGTAGTATAGATCGGCGACTCTACAATGAGCAGTTCTTC
d_gene: -
abundance: -
j_gene: TRBJ2-1
v_gene: TRBV19

CDR3aa: CASSLVGGGGQETQYF
CDR3nt: TGTGCCAGCAGCTTAGTGGGCGGAGGGGGCCAAGAGACCCAGTACTTC
d_gene: -
abundance: -
j_gene: TRBJ2-5
v_gene: TRBV11-2

CDR3aa: CASTLGRLNTIYF
CDR3nt: TGTGCCAGCACCTTAGGCAGATTAAACACCATATATTTT
d_gene: -
abundance: few
j_gene: TRBJ1-3
v_gene: TRBV28

CDR3aa: CASSLGQGVSTEAFF
CDR3nt: TGTGCCAGCAGCCTGGGACAGGGAGTTAGCACTGAAGCTTTCTTT
d_gene: TRBD1
abundance: -
j_gene: TRBJ1-1
v_gene: TRBV7-9

CDR3aa: CASSLNGDGWGRGEQYF
CDR3nt: TGTGCCAGCAGCTTAAACGGGGACGGGTGGGGGAGAGGCGAGCAGTACTTC
d_gene: -
abundance: -
j_gene: TRBJ2-7
v_gene: TRBV7-2